These T cell receptor beta chains were read from a single sample in a study of blood T cell repertoires in COVID-19. TCRdb's table, derived via immunoSEQ multiplex PCR, lists solely in-frame clones and lacks some. The data hold around 150,000 clones, with over 75% observed a single time. Sequencing used PBMCs or T cells enriched from blood (not recorded which). These receptors were obtained from a woman between 45 and 60 years old who had recovered from COVID-19. Each CDR3 is given with its conserved first and last residue. A D gene is named only where the DNA matches it firmly. Expanded clones get a size class; other rows say once, few or many, or leave the size out.

TRBD2	TRBV7-9	TRBJ2-7	NA	CASSQGLAGGAYEQYF	TGTGCCAGCAGCCAGGGACTAGCTGGAGGTGCCTACGAGCAGTACTTC
NA	TRBV6-2/TRBV6-3	TRBJ2-5	NA	CASSYSLGETQYF	TGTGCCAGCAGTTACTCTCTCGGGGAGACCCAGTACTTC
TRBD1	TRBV9	TRBJ1-2	NA	CASSVFETGSYGYTF	TGTGCCAGCAGCGTATTTGAGACAGGGTCTTATGGCTACACCTTC
NA	TRBV9	TRBJ2-7	NA	CASSAAGYEQYF	TGTGCCAGCAGCGCCGCCGGGTACGAGCAGTACTTC
TRBD1	TRBV2	TRBJ1-6	NA	CASSGQGNSPLHF	TGTGCCAGCAGTGGACAGGGGAATTCACCCCTCCACTTT
TRBD2	TRBV10-3	TRBJ2-1	NA	CAIGGGNEQFF	TGTGCCATCGGGGGGGGCAATGAGCAGTTCTTC
NA	TRBV3-1/TRBV3-2	TRBJ2-7	NA	CASSPFASQGGEQYF	TGTGCCAGCAGCCCTTTCGCCTCCCAAGGGGGCGAGCAGTACTTC
TRBD2	TRBV5-4	TRBJ2-1	NA	CASSLERGVSYNEQFF	TGTGCCAGCAGCTTGGAGCGGGGGGTCTCCTACAATGAGCAGTTCTTC
NA	TRBV11-2	TRBJ2-7	NA	CASSLGSLSYEQYF	TGTGCCAGCAGCTTAGGGAGTCTCTCCTACGAGCAGTACTTC
NA	TRBV5-1	TRBJ2-1	few	CASSSPGGNNEQFF	TGCGCCAGCAGCTCCCCGGGGGGCAACAATGAGCAGTTCTTC
TRBD2	TRBV13	TRBJ2-3	NA	CASSLSAGGLPDTQYF	TGTGCCAGCAGCTTATCAGCGGGAGGGCTCCCAGATACGCAGTATTTT
TRBD1	TRBV13	TRBJ1-3	NA	CASSSRDRGLGNTIYF	TGTGCCAGCAGCAGCCGGGACAGGGGGCTAGGAAACACCATATATTTT
TRBD1	TRBV30	TRBJ1-2	once	CACNDRGWDGYTF	TGTGCCTGCAATGACAGGGGGTGGGATGGCTACACCTTC
TRBD1	TRBV5-1	TRBJ1-2	NA	CASSSQGQNVVLYGYTF	TGCGCCAGCAGCTCCCAGGGACAGAATGTTGTACTCTATGGCTACACCTTC
NA	TRBV5-6	TRBJ1-6	NA	CASSLESSPLHF	TGTGCCAGCAGCTTGGAGAGCTCACCCCTCCACTTT
NA	TRBV30	TRBJ2-1	NA	CACVVRGRGLDEQFF	TGTGCCTGTGTAGTCCGGGGGAGGGGGTTAGATGAGCAGTTCTTC
TRBD1	TRBV19	TRBJ1-5	NA	CASSGTGGKQPQHF	TGTGCCAGTAGTGGGACAGGGGGGAAACAGCCCCAGCATTTT
NA	TRBV5-1	TRBJ2-7	NA	CASSLAASGEAYEQYF	TGCGCCAGCAGCTTGGCCGCATCTGGGGAGGCCTACGAGCAGTACTTC
NA	TRBV5-1	TRBJ2-2	once	CASSLSGTGELFF	TGCGCCAGCAGCTTGTCCGGCACCGGGGAGCTGTTTTTT
NA	TRBV6-5	TRBJ2-7	NA	CASSYSTQGPYEQYF	TGTGCCAGCAGTTACTCGACACAGGGACCCTACGAGCAGTACTTC
TRBD1	TRBV10-3	TRBJ1-2	once	CAISESGQGQTYGYTF	TGTGCCATCAGTGAGTCCGGACAGGGGCAAACATATGGCTACACCTTC
TRBD1	TRBV7-8	TRBJ1-4	NA	CASEASGTGGEKLFF	TGTGCCAGCGAAGCGTCCGGGACAGGTGGTGAAAAACTGTTTTTT
TRBD1	TRBV4-1	TRBJ1-4	few	CASSLPGQGFEKLFF	TGCGCCAGCAGCCTACCGGGACAGGGATTTGAAAAACTGTTTTTT
NA	TRBV5-4	TRBJ1-1	NA	CASSPGGGWTEAFF	TGTGCCAGCAGCCCGGGAGGGGGTTGGACTGAAGCTTTCTTT
TRBD1	TRBV14	TRBJ1-3	many	CASSQAVFRGLVYF	TGTGCCAGCAGCCAAGCGGTGTTCAGGGGGCTTGTATATTTT
TRBD2	TRBV29-1	TRBJ2-1	NA	CSVDETSGSYNEQFF	TGCAGCGTGGACGAGACTAGCGGGAGCTACAATGAGCAGTTCTTC
NA	TRBV5-6	TRBJ1-6	NA	CASSLGASPLHF	TGTGCCAGCAGCTTGGGGGCTTCACCCCTCCACTTT
NA	TRBV7-9	TRBJ1-1	NA	CASSREMNTEAFF	TGTGCCAGCAGCCGAGAGATGAACACTGAAGCTTTCTTT
TRBD1	TRBV3-1/TRBV3-2	TRBJ1-1	NA	CASSQLTGGYEAFF	TGTGCCAGCAGCCAACTGACAGGGGGATATGAAGCTTTCTTT
TRBD2	TRBV3-1/TRBV3-2	TRBJ2-4	NA	CASSQEGLAGVVKNIQYF	TGTGCCAGCAGCCAAGAGGGACTAGCGGGAGTCGTCAAAAACATTCAGTACTTC
NA	TRBV11-3	TRBJ2-1	few	CASSDTKWGGSYNEQFF	TGTGCCAGCAGCGATACAAAATGGGGAGGCTCCTACAATGAGCAGTTCTTC
NA	TRBV29-1	TRBJ2-2	NA	CSVVANTGELFF	TGCAGCGTTGTCGCGAACACCGGGGAGCTGTTTTTT
TRBD2	TRBV7-9	TRBJ2-1	few	CASSLVRSLAGKNEQFF	TGTGCCAGCAGCTTAGTCCGGTCACTAGCGGGAAAAAATGAGCAGTTCTTC
NA	TRBV18	TRBJ2-1	NA	CASSLPGGPYNEQFF	TGTGCCAGCTCGTTACCGGGGGGCCCCTACAATGAGCAGTTCTTC
NA	TRBV6-6	TRBJ1-5	few	CASSRTGITQPQHF	TGTGCCAGCAGCCGCACAGGGATCACCCAGCCCCAGCATTTT
NA	TRBV7-9	TRBJ2-3	NA	CASSKIGWSSDTQYF	TGTGCCAGCAGCAAGATAGGTTGGAGTTCAGATACGCAGTATTTT
NA	TRBV11-2	TRBJ1-2	NA	CASSTTPGGSGGYTF	TGTGCCAGCAGCACAACCCCCGGGGGGTCCGGAGGCTACACCTTC